A selection of T cell receptor beta chains follows, all from one sample in a study of early T cells in non-severe SARS-CoV-2 infection. TCRdb re-analysed the 5' RACE reads in MiXCR, keeping a single row per CDR3 protein. This table has 60,000 to 65,000 distinct CDR3 sequences, almost 9% appearing once. The sequenced sample was whole blood, obtained at baseline. The receptors stem from an adult who was a healthcare worker with PCR-confirmed SARS-CoV-2 infection or an uninfected control (not recorded which). Both conserved end residues are part of each CDR3. The D gene is left open where the match is weak. Expanded clones are given a class, and other clones once, few, many or no size at all.

v_gene	j_gene	abundance	d_gene	CDR3nt	CDR3aa
TRBV24-1	TRBJ2-5	many	-	TGTGCCACCAGTGGCGGCTTAACAGGGCCCCAAGAGACCCAGTACTTC	CATSGGLTGPQETQYF
TRBV20-1	TRBJ2-7	many	TRBD2	TGCAGTGCTAGTGGTTATGGGCGGGAGTCTGCCGAGCAGTACTTC	CSASGYGRESAEQYF
TRBV6-1	TRBJ1-2	-	-	TGTGCCAGCAACACAGATTATGGCTACACCTTC	CASNTDYGYTF
TRBV6-6	TRBJ2-5	many	-	TGTGCCAGCAGTTCCTCGGAGACCCAGTACTTC	CASSSSETQYF
TRBV10-3	TRBJ2-5	-	-	TGTGCCATCAAGGGGACGGGGCAAGAGACCCAGTACTTC	CAIKGTGQETQYF
TRBV6-2/TRBV6-3	TRBJ2-4	few	TRBD1	TGTGCCAGCAGCCCCTCGCTCTCCGGGACAGGGAGTGGGTACTTC	CASSPSLSGTGSGYF
TRBV7-2	TRBJ2-7	few	TRBD2	TGTGCCAGCAGCTCCGAGGCTAGCGGGAGGAGAAAGTACTTC	CASSSEASGRRKYF
TRBV20-1	TRBJ2-3	few	TRBD1	TGCAGTGCCATACTACAGGGGGCAACAGATACGCAGTATTTT	CSAILQGATDTQYF
TRBV5-4	TRBJ2-1	few	-	TGTGCCAGCAGCTTCAAGGCGTACAATGAGCAGTTCTTC	CASSFKAYNEQFF
TRBV5-1	TRBJ2-5	few	TRBD2	TGCGCCAGCAGGGGCAGCGGGAGCCAAGAGACCCAGTACTTC	CASRGSGSQETQYF
TRBV7-8	TRBJ2-7	-	-	TGTGCCAGCAGCTTTGACATCTACGAGCAGTACTTC	CASSFDIYEQYF
TRBV13	TRBJ1-2	few	-	TGTGCCAGCAGCTTAGGCCGGACAGCTTATGGCTACACCTTC	CASSLGRTAYGYTF
TRBV19	TRBJ2-2	-	-	TGTGCCAGTAGTATCGGCGTCGGGGAGCTGTTTTTT	CASSIGVGELFF
TRBV29-1	TRBJ2-5	few	TRBD1	TGCAGCGTTGAGGACACTACAGGGGCCCCAGAGACCCAGTACTTC	CSVEDTTGAPETQYF
TRBV19	TRBJ2-1	-	TRBD2	TGTGCCAGTAGTAAAGTTACTAGCGGGGTTAGGGAGCAGTTCTTC	CASSKVTSGVREQFF
TRBV20-1	TRBJ2-3	few	TRBD2	TGCAGTGCTAGAGTTTACAAGCGGGAGTGGAGTACGCAGTATTTT	CSARVYKREWSTQYF
TRBV20-1	TRBJ2-1	few	-	TGCAGTGCTAACAGTTGGGCTAGCGTAATCAATGAGCAGTTCTTC	CSANSWASVINEQFF
TRBV20-1	TRBJ2-5	many	-	TGCAGTGCTAGTTTCACAGCAAAAGAGACCCAGTACTTC	CSASFTAKETQYF
TRBV10-3	TRBJ2-7	-	-	TGTGCCATCAGTGAGTCGGGACCCCTTAAGGAGCAGTACTTC	CAISESGPLKEQYF
TRBV19	TRBJ1-2	few	TRBD1	TGTGCCAGTAGTACACCCGGGACAGGCTATGGCTACACCTTC	CASSTPGTGYGYTF
TRBV6-5	TRBJ2-7	many	TRBD2	TGTGCCAGCAGTTACTCCCCGTTTAGCGGGAGTGAGTCCTACGAGCAGTACTTC	CASSYSPFSGSESYEQYF
TRBV9	TRBJ2-1	-	-	TGTGCCAGCGGGAGGAATTACAATGAGCAGTTCTTC	CASGRNYNEQFF
TRBV7-9	TRBJ1-1	-	TRBD1	TGTGCCAGCAGCGCCCGGGACAGGGGATTAAGGACTGAAGCTTTCTTT	CASSARDRGLRTEAFF
TRBV5-1	TRBJ2-6	many	TRBD1	TGCGCCAGCAGCCCACCGACAGGGGGCGCTGGGGCCAACGTCCTGACTTTC	CASSPPTGGAGANVLTF
TRBV7-3	TRBJ1-4	few	-	TGTGCCAGCAGCCTCTGGGACCACGGGAGGGAAAAACTGTTTTTT	CASSLWDHGREKLFF
TRBV12-3/TRBV12-4	TRBJ2-3	-	-	TGTGCCAGCAGTTTATTCCAAACCTCAGATACGCAGTATTTT	CASSLFQTSDTQYF
TRBV20-1	TRBJ2-2	many	-	TGCAGTGCTAGAGATCACCGGACAGACACCACCACCGGGGAGCTGTTTTTT	CSARDHRTDTTTGELFF
TRBV6-6	TRBJ1-5	many	-	TGTGCCAGCAGTTTTACTCGAGATCAGCCCCAGCATTTT	CASSFTRDQPQHF
TRBV11-2	TRBJ2-5	many	-	TGTGCCAGCAACGATCTAGGGGGGAAAGAGACCCAGTACTTC	CASNDLGGKETQYF
TRBV5-4	TRBJ2-1	-	TRBD1	TGTGCCAGCAGCGAGGGGACAGGGGGCTACAATGAGCAGTTCTTC	CASSEGTGGYNEQFF
TRBV5-1	TRBJ2-1	-	TRBD2	TGCGCCAGCAGCCGGGACCCTAGCGGGATACGCAATGAGCAGTTCTTC	CASSRDPSGIRNEQFF
TRBV15	TRBJ1-4	-	-	TGTGCCACCAGCAGAGACGGACAGGAAAAACTGTTTTTT	CATSRDGQEKLFF
TRBV19	TRBJ1-2	-	-	TGTGCCAGTAGTTACTCGGCCCATGACTATGGCTACACCTTC	CASSYSAHDYGYTF
TRBV20-1	TRBJ2-3	many	TRBD2	TGCAGTGCTAGAGATTCCCTAGCGGGGTGGGAGGATACGCAGTATTTT	CSARDSLAGWEDTQYF
TRBV6-5	TRBJ1-3	many	-	TGTGCCAGCAGTTATCAGGGTTTATCTGGAAACACCATATATTTT	CASSYQGLSGNTIYF
TRBV27	TRBJ1-2	few	-	TGTGCCAGCAGAAATAATGGGGGCGCCGGATATGGCTACACCTTC	CASRNNGGAGYGYTF
TRBV6-5	TRBJ2-6	many	TRBD1	TGTGCCAGCAGTTCCGGGACAGGAGTCTCTGGGGCCAACGTCCTGACTTTC	CASSSGTGVSGANVLTF
TRBV7-6	TRBJ1-2	many	-	TGTGCCAGCAGCTTAGGTATCGGGACAAGCTATGGCTACACCTTC	CASSLGIGTSYGYTF
TRBV7-9	TRBJ1-2	few	-	TGTGCCAGCGGGGGAGAGGGCTACACCTTC	CASGGEGYTF